What follows are 27 T cell receptor beta chains derived from one specimen sequenced in a study of T cells in Graves' hyperthyroidism and ophthalmopathy. Amplification targeted TCR beta CDR3 regions from RNA transcripts. The study used the HTBI primer set for a first-round RT-PCR of the TCR CDR3. A single record per CDR3 protein comes from TCRdb applying MiXCR to the multiplex PCR reads. The sample has about 420,000 distinct CDR3 sequences, approximately 15% seen once. Source material: blood. These receptors were taken from a woman in her late teens or twenties with Graves' hyperthyroidism.

This clonotype was detected ten times or more. The V and J genes are TRBV2 and TRBJ2-3, with a tentative D call TRBD2 (6 bases). The CDR3 contains 11 residues. Germline V gene data show CDR1 as SNHLY and CDR2 as FYNNEI. V dropped 8 bases and J dropped 3 bases, with 6 bases sitting between them. CDR3 sequence (DNA): TGTGCCAGCGGGGGGACAGATACGCAGTATTTT. Amino acid sequence: CASGGTDTQYF.

This clonotype was counted only a few times. This rearrangement joins TRBV7-9 to TRBJ1-2; TRBD1 might be the D (5 bases). With 4 bases removed from V and 0 bases from J, the gap between germline ends came to 12 bases. There are 15 residues in the CDR3. The germline CDR1 and CDR2 sequences are SEHNR and FQNEAQ (reference sequence). The CDR3 reads CASSSLTVANYGYTF. The CDR3 DNA is TGTGCCAGCAGCTCTTTGACAGTGGCTAACTATGGCTACACCTTC.

This clonotype came up many times. This sequence joins TRBV5-1 and TRBJ2-3, with D possibly being TRBD2 (6 bases). From germline, CDR1 is SGHRS and CDR2 YFSETQ. The CDR3 is made up of 14 amino acids. V was cut by 4 bases and J by 9 bases, with 18 bases left in between. The CDR3 coding sequence is TGCGCCAGCAGCCCCGGTGAGGAGGGCGGAACGCAGTATTTT. Translating it yields CASSPGEEGGTQYF.

Ten or more counts support this clonotype. The CDR3 loop is CASSLWPTGINEKLFF. The CDR3 DNA sequence: TGTGCCAGCAGTTTATGGCCCACAGGCATCAATGAAAAACTGTTTTTT. The V call is TRBV12-3 or TRBV12-4, the J call TRBJ1-4; perhaps TRBD1 as D (5 bases). CDR3 length: 16 residues. Between the trimmed V and J ends, which lost 2 bases and 5 bases, there was a span of 15 bases.

The gene calls are TRBV24-1 and TRBJ2-7; tentatively, D is TRBD1 or TRBD2 (7 bases each). V was clipped by 4 bases and J by 5 bases, with 17 bases between them. The CDR3 length is 15 residues. Germline V gene sequence: CDR1 KGHDR, CDR2 SFDVKD. CDR3 region: CATSESGGGPHEQYF. The CDR3 bases are TGTGCCACCAGTGAATCAGGGGGAGGGCCCCACGAGCAGTACTTC.

This clonotype turned up a few times. The gene calls are TRBV25-1 and TRBJ2-1, with a weak D call TRBD2 (5 bases). The CDR3 is 12 amino acids. CDR1 MGHDK and CDR2 SYGVNS come from the germline V gene. Trimming took off 4 bases at V and 6 bases at J, with 7 bases between the two ends. The CDR3: CASSAGLNEQFF. The CDR3 DNA reads as TGTGCCAGCAGTGCTGGACTCAATGAGCAGTTCTTC.

This rearrangement joins TRBV6-4 to TRBJ2-2; D could derive from TRBD1 or TRBD2 (5 bases each). Per germline, CDR1 MRHNA and CDR2 SNTAGT. V was cut by 6 bases and J by 7 bases, with 15 bases left in between. CDR3 length equals 14 residues. CDR3 DNA sequence: TGTGCCAGCAGCGAGCACGGGGCAGGCGGGGAGCTGTTTTTT. Amino acids: CASSEHGAGGELFF.

Remarks on this clonotype: This may come from a read error, since a much larger clone is one base off. This rearrangement joins TRBV6-1 to TRBJ1-2, with 8 bases matching TRBD1. The V gene end was trimmed by 4 bases and the J gene end by 7 bases; junction bases not matched to a gene: 8. Germline lookup yields CDR1 MNHNS and CDR2 SASEGT. The CDR3 totals 14 residues. The CDR3 DNA sequence: TGTGCCAGCAGTGCCAGGGGGCAGGACTGTGGCTACACCTTC. Amino acid sequence: CASSARGQDCGYTF.

This clonotype was seen repeatedly, ten times or more. The chain links TRBV11-3 to TRBJ2-7, with TRBD2 as a possible D gene (5 bases). From germline, CDR1 is SGHNT and CDR2 YENEEA. The CDR3 runs 16 residues. V lost 0 bases, J lost 4 bases, and 16 bases lay in between. In DNA, the CDR3 is TGTGCCAGCAGCTTAGAGGGGATTAGCGAAGTGTACGAGCAGTACTTC. It specifies CASSLEGISEVYEQYF.

The chain uses TRBV7-9 and TRBJ2-7, with 10 bases matching TRBD1. Germline V gene sequence: CDR1 SEHNR, CDR2 FQNEAQ (reference sequence). J lost 4 bases, V lost 1 base, and 4 bases had no gene match. This CDR3 is 15 amino acids long. The CDR3 region has the DNA TGTGCCAGCAGCTTAGGGGACAGGGGAAGATACGAGCAGTACTTC. Its translation is CASSLGDRGRYEQYF. Looking up the rest from reference TRBV7-9 and TRBJ2-7 gives the full variable domain: DTGVSQNPRHKITKRGQNVTFRCDPISEHNRLYWYRQTLGQGPEFLTYFQNEAQLEKSRLLSDRFSAERPKGSFSTLEIQRTEQGDSAMYLCASSLGDRGRYEQYFGPGTRLTVT.

This clonotype was observed many times. The chain uses TRBV12-3 or TRBV12-4 and TRBJ1-2; 8 nucleotides match TRBD1. The CDR3 is 16 residues long. The V gene end was trimmed by 5 bases and the J gene end by 7 bases; junction bases not matched to a gene: 15. This CDR3 is CASSIDAGTGWVGYTF. Here the CDR3 DNA reads TGTGCCAGCAGTATCGACGCCGGGACAGGTTGGGTTGGCTACACCTTC.

The rearrangement uses TRBV12-3 or TRBV12-4 and TRBJ2-7; 9 bases line up with TRBD1. V gave up 6 bases and J gave up 12 bases; unmatched junction bases: 12. The CDR3 has 13 residues. The CDR3 region has the DNA TGTGCCAGCAGCGCAGGACAGGGGCACAGGAGGTACTTC. Translation gives CASSAGQGHRRYF.

This clonotype showed up just a few times. V usage is TRBV28 and J usage is TRBJ2-7; 11 bases fit TRBD2. The CDR3 sequence is 17 residues long. Looked up from germline, CDR1 is MDHEN and CDR2 is SYDVKM. J gave up 6 bases and V 4 bases, and 14 bases lay outside the gene matches. CDR3 coding DNA: TGTGCCAGCAGTTCCCCCCTAACTAGCGGGAGACAGTCCGAGCAGTACTTC. It codes for CASSSPLTSGRQSEQYF.

This clonotype was seen only a few times. V usage is TRBV6-6 and J usage is TRBJ2-7; either TRBD1 or TRBD2 may supply D (5 bases each). There are 14 residues in the CDR3. Germline CDR1 reads MNHNY; CDR2 reads SVGAGI (reference sequence). Trimming stripped 2 bases from V and 6 bases from J, with 14 bases between. For the CDR3, the DNA is TGTGCCAGCAGTTACACCCGGGACGGTGGCGAGCAGTACTTC. It is translated as CASSYTRDGGEQYF.

This clonotype came up many times. The chain couples TRBV7-9 to TRBJ2-3; perhaps TRBD2 as D (5 bases). This CDR3 has 15 residues. The germline V gene encodes CDR1 SEHNR and CDR2 FQNEAQ (reference sequence). V was pared by 3 bases and J by 0 bases, with 10 bases between. The CDR3 spells CASSFAGSSTDTQYF. The CDR3 nucleotides read TGTGCCAGCAGCTTTGCGGGTAGCAGCACAGATACGCAGTATTTT.

This clonotype was seen many times. The chain couples TRBV6-2 or TRBV6-3 to TRBJ2-7; 9 bases are a match to TRBD2. The germline V gene has CDR1 MNHEY and CDR2 SVGEGT. The CDR3 has 18 residues. V was pared by 0 bases and J by 5 bases, with 14 bases of the junction left unmatched. CDR3 residues: CASSYSRFRGLARNEQYF. The DNA for the CDR3 is TGTGCCAGCAGTTACTCGAGATTTCGAGGACTAGCGCGGAACGAGCAGTACTTC.

The rearrangement joins TRBV6-1 to TRBJ1-5, with D maybe TRBD1 (5 bases). Germline lookup yields CDR1 MNHNS and CDR2 SASEGT. This CDR3 region has 15 residues. Trimming took 6 bases from V and 4 from J, leaving 16 bases between them. In nucleotides, the CDR3 is TGTGCCAGCAGGATACACCGGGACGGGAATCAGCCCCAGCATTTT. Protein sequence: CASRIHRDGNQPQHF.

The sample holds many counts of this clonotype. The V and J genes are TRBV10-2 and TRBJ2-7; 13 bases fit TRBD2. CDR1 is WSHSY and CDR2 is SAAADI in the germline V gene. The CDR3 consists of 14 residues. With V trimmed by 6 bases and J by 6 bases, 5 bases remained unmatched. The CDR3 sequence: CASRRTSGGSEQYF. The CDR3 DNA is TGCGCCAGCAGAAGGACTAGCGGGGGTAGCGAGCAGTACTTC.

This clonotype came up many times. J is TRBJ2-7 and V is TRBV6-1, with TRBD2 identical over 10 bases. This CDR3 is 15 amino acids long. Per the germline V gene, CDR1 is MNHNS and CDR2 is SASEGT. Germline trimming cut 2 bases from V and 4 bases from J; bases unmatched to any gene: 5. CDR3 loop: CASSELAGVWYEQYF. CDR3 nucleotides: TGTGCCAGCAGTGAACTAGCGGGAGTGTGGTACGAGCAGTACTTC.

Many counts were recorded for this clonotype. The rearrangement joins TRBV6-1 to TRBJ2-1; the match to TRBD2 covers 10 bases. The CDR3 spans 18 residues. Germline-derived CDR1 and CDR2 are MNHNS and SASEGT. The ends lost 6 bases at V and 5 bases at J; junction bases unmatched: 16. The CDR3 loop is CASSRLLSPAGGDNEQFF. The CDR3 DNA sequence: TGTGCCAGCAGCCGCCTCCTCTCTCCAGCGGGGGGGGACAATGAGCAGTTCTTC.

At least ten counts were recorded for this clonotype. This chain links TRBV5-1 with TRBJ2-3; TRBD2 aligns across 9 bases. V was clipped by 0 bases and J by 3 bases; unmatched bases: 8. The CDR3 covers 17 residues. Looked up from germline, CDR1 is SGHRS and CDR2 is YFSETQ. CDR3 loop: CASSLVSAGGPTDTQYF. In DNA, the CDR3 is TGCGCCAGCAGCTTGGTGAGCGCGGGAGGGCCGACAGATACGCAGTATTTT.

This clonotype was seen just once. The chain combines TRBV2 with TRBJ1-3; TRBD1 is a possible D gene (6 bases). The CDR3 runs to 15 residues. Trimming left V 3 bases short and J 0 bases short, with 9 bases between. Germline V lookup: CDR1 SNHLY, CDR2 FYNNEI. CDR3 sequence: CASSDRGISGNTIYF. In nucleotides, the CDR3 is TGTGCCAGCAGTGATAGGGGGATCTCTGGAAACACCATATATTTT.

The sample holds many counts of this clonotype. V and J are TRBV20-1 and TRBJ2-5; either TRBD1 or TRBD2 may supply D (6 bases each). Germline loops: CDR1 DFQATT, CDR2 SNEGSKA (reference sequence). V was cut by 6 bases and J by 2 bases, with 25 bases left in between. The CDR3 is 17 residues long. CDR3 amino acids: CSAGPFKEGGNQETQYF. CDR3 nucleotide sequence: TGCAGTGCAGGGCCGTTTAAAGAGGGGGGAAATCAAGAGACCCAGTACTTC.

Many counts were recorded for this clonotype. This sequence joins TRBV12-3 or TRBV12-4 and TRBJ2-4, with D possibly matching TRBD1 (6 bases). V lost 8 bases and J lost 7, with 12 bases in between. This CDR3 is built from 12 residues. The CDR3 reads CASLGASNIQYF. CDR3 nucleotides: TGTGCCAGCTTGGGGGCCTCCAACATTCAGTACTTC.

This clonotype was counted at least ten times. This chain connects TRBV19 to TRBJ1-2; possibly TRBD1 for D (6 bases). Trimming removed 5 bases from V and 6 bases from J, with 19 bases in between. Germline V lookup: CDR1 LNHDA, CDR2 SQIVND (reference sequence). The CDR3 extends over 15 amino acids. CDR3 amino acids: CASSPGRGLRDGYTF. In nucleotides, the CDR3 is TGTGCCAGTAGTCCAGGGCGGGGGCTGAGAGATGGCTACACCTTC.

V is TRBV7-2 and J is TRBJ2-2; D may be TRBD1 (6 bases). V gave up 6 bases and J gave up 2 bases, with 13 bases separating them. Germline CDR1 SGHTA, CDR2 FQGNSA. The CDR3 runs to 15 residues. CDR3 DNA sequence: TGTGCCAGCAGTTGGGGGCCCCCCAACACCGGGGAGCTGTTTTTT. Its protein is CASSWGPPNTGELFF.

This clonotype was recorded many times. This sequence joins TRBV12-5 and TRBJ2-6, with unresolved D. The CDR3 spans 14 residues. V lost 6 bases, J lost 2 bases, and 8 bases lay in between. Germline values: CDR1 LGHNT, CDR2 FRNRAP. CDR3 coding DNA: TGTGCTAGTGGCATCATCGCTGGGGCCAACGTCCTGACTTTC. Encoded protein: CASGIIAGANVLTF.